This T cell receptor (beta chain) emerged from a study of cytomegalovirus exposure and HLA in healthy donors. About the research overall: Of a few hundred genotyped donors, roughly 86% clustered with self-reported Caucasian donors. Broader study findings: A likely sequencing artifact accounted for one observed cluster of highly shared sequence variants. A few of the chains that were CMV-associated were confirmed in vitro to be specific for CMV antigens.

The CDR3 is 20 amino acids. The junction had 13 bases not matched to a gene; V was cut back by 0 bases and J by 0 bases. CDR1 is MGHRA and CDR2 is YSYEKL in the germline V gene. The study ran its PCR with 60 Vbeta and 13 Jbeta primers. Produced via immunoSEQ multiplex PCR; TCRdb's table is partial and in-frame only. The sample lists fewer than 250,000 clones, 70% to 85% seen once, with 0.22% in the top ten. About this clone itself: Its matching antigen is unknown.

The genes are TRBV4-1 and TRBJ2-2; 7 bases fit TRBD2. The sample was PBMCs. This sequence originates from a girl aged 2-10 years in good health and CMV-seronegative. The CDR3 coding sequence is TGCGCCAGCAGCCAAGATAGCCTAGCGGAAGCCCGCGCGAACACCGGGGAGCTGTTTTTT. Amino acid sequence: CASSQDSLAEARANTGELFF.